This is a list of T cell receptor beta chains from one sample in a study of control samples from healthy donors and cancer patients. Produced via immunoSEQ multiplex PCR; TCRdb's table is partial and in-frame only. Of some 150,000 clones in the sample, just under 95% were seen once. The sample consisted of blood. These receptors all stem from a woman aged 60-75 years in good health. CDR3s include the opening cysteine and the closing phenylalanine or tryptophan. Each record gives: clone size, V gene, J gene, D gene, CDR3 protein, CDR3 DNA. The D gene is left open where the match is weak. A clone size is listed for some rows: how often the clone was seen (once, few, many), or a class if it is expanded.

NA	TRBV7-2	TRBJ1-1	TRBD1	CASSSTGWTTEAFF	TGTGCCAGCAGCTCGACAGGGTGGACAACTGAAGCTTTCTTT
NA	TRBV5-1	TRBJ2-7	NA	CASSWGLEGVYEQYF	TGCGCCAGCAGCTGGGGACTGGAGGGAGTTTACGAGCAGTACTTC
NA	TRBV19	TRBJ2-2	NA	CASSIQGTGELFF	TGTGCCAGTAGTATCCAGGGGACCGGGGAGCTGTTTTTT
once	TRBV10-1	TRBJ2-3	TRBD2	CASSDPGLAKDTQYF	TGCGCCAGCAGTGACCCGGGACTAGCCAAAGATACGCAGTATTTT
NA	TRBV4-3	TRBJ1-3	NA	CASSQTGQNGNTIYF	TGCGCCAGCAGCCAAACAGGACAGAATGGAAACACCATATATTTT
NA	TRBV5-1	TRBJ1-1	TRBD1	CASSRGTANTEAFF	TGCGCCAGCAGCCGCGGGACAGCGAACACTGAAGCTTTCTTT
NA	TRBV19	TRBJ1-2	NA	CASSIGPGQMPYGYTF	TGTGCCAGTAGTATAGGACCGGGACAAATGCCCTATGGCTACACCTTC
NA	TRBV28	TRBJ2-6	NA	CASRGGSGANVLTF	TGTGCCAGCCGAGGGGGCTCTGGGGCCAACGTCCTGACTTTC
NA	TRBV6-5	TRBJ1-2	NA	CASSSPSASYGYTF	TGTGCCAGCAGTTCTCCCTCGGCCTCCTATGGCTACACCTTC
once	TRBV5-4	TRBJ1-1	NA	CASSLASLNTEAFF	TGTGCCAGCAGCTTGGCAAGCTTGAACACTGAAGCTTTCTTT
NA	TRBV6-1	TRBJ2-2	TRBD2	CASSEGSGGASGELFF	TGTGCCAGCAGTGAGGGGAGCGGGGGGGCTTCCGGGGAGCTGTTTTTT
NA	TRBV7-3	TRBJ1-2	NA	CASSLNIDDGYTF	TGTGCCAGCAGCTTAAATATTGACGATGGCTACACCTTC
once	TRBV2	TRBJ1-1	NA	CASSGQLNTEAFF	TGTGCCAGCAGTGGACAGTTGAACACTGAAGCTTTCTTT
NA	TRBV5-1	TRBJ2-7	NA	CASSPNRDYEQYF	TGCGCCAGCAGCCCCAACAGGGACTACGAGCAGTACTTC
NA	TRBV6-2/TRBV6-3	TRBJ2-3	TRBD2	CASSRTSPLTDTQYF	TGTGCCAGCAGCCGGACTAGCCCTCTTACAGATACGCAGTATTTT
NA	TRBV5-1	TRBJ2-3	NA	CASREGPVTDTQYF	TGCGCCAGCAGGGAAGGGCCCGTCACAGATACGCAGTATTTT
NA	TRBV7-6	TRBJ2-3	NA	CASSPGYGGTQYF	TGTGCCAGCAGCCCCGGGTATGGGGGTACGCAGTATTTT
NA	TRBV28	TRBJ1-2	TRBD1	CASSPQGAGLGYGYTF	TGTGCCAGCAGTCCACAGGGGGCGGGATTGGGCTATGGCTACACCTTC
NA	TRBV30	TRBJ2-5	TRBD2	CAWTRLASPTETQYF	TGTGCCTGGACTCGACTAGCCTCCCCCACAGAGACCCAGTACTTC
NA	TRBV5-1	TRBJ1-4	NA	CASSFSGLDEKLFF	TGCGCCAGCAGCTTTTCAGGCTTAGATGAAAAACTGTTTTTT
NA	TRBV10-3	TRBJ1-6	NA	CAISGAVNSPLHF	TGTGCCATCAGTGGGGCCGTCAATTCACCCCTCCACTTT
NA	TRBV19	TRBJ1-4	NA	CASRPFATNEKLFF	TGTGCCAGTAGGCCGTTTGCAACTAATGAAAAACTGTTTTTT
NA	TRBV4-3	TRBJ1-4	NA	CASSQDFPRATNEKLFF	TGCGCCAGCAGCCAAGATTTTCCCAGGGCAACTAATGAAAAACTGTTTTTT
NA	TRBV6-5	TRBJ2-7	TRBD1	CASSYRDSYEQYF	TGTGCCAGCAGTTACCGGGACAGCTACGAGCAGTACTTC
NA	TRBV5-5	TRBJ1-1	NA	CASSLSPLVKNTEAFF	TGTGCCAGCAGCCTGTCCCCATTGGTGAAGAACACTGAAGCTTTCTTT
NA	TRBV7-9	TRBJ1-6	TRBD1	CASSADRDNSPLHF	TGTGCCAGCAGCGCGGACAGGGATAATTCACCCCTCCACTTT
NA	TRBV6-1	TRBJ2-3	NA	CASSEGGSVADTQYF	TGTGCCAGCAGTGAAGGGGGAAGTGTGGCAGATACGCAGTATTTT
NA	TRBV10-3	TRBJ2-2	NA	CAISDPMTGELFF	TGTGCCATCAGTGACCCTATGACCGGGGAGCTGTTTTTT
NA	TRBV5-4	TRBJ2-3	NA	CASRIKGGTDTQYF	TGTGCCAGCAGAATAAAAGGGGGAACAGATACGCAGTATTTT
NA	TRBV12-5	TRBJ1-2	NA	CASAGHSINYGYTF	TGTGCTAGCGCGGGACACTCGATCAACTATGGCTACACCTTC
NA	TRBV6-2/TRBV6-3	TRBJ1-5	NA	CASSYGGVSNQPQHF	TGTGCCAGCAGTTACGGGGGTGTTAGCAATCAGCCCCAGCATTTT
NA	TRBV7-2	TRBJ2-7	NA	CASSLGQELEQYF	TGTGCCAGCAGCTTAGGGCAGGAACTCGAGCAGTACTTC